The 16 T cell receptor beta chains given below trace back to one sample, sequenced in a study of blood T cell repertoires in COVID-19. The repertoire was sequenced with immunoSEQ multiplex PCR; TCRdb's copy has only in-frame clones and lacks some. The sample has roughly 160,000 clones; around 87% are singletons. Sample: peripheral blood. The receptor set was obtained from a man in his fifties or sixties with COVID-19, enrolled during active disease.

V gene TRBV6-5 combines with J gene TRBJ1-4; D remains unclear. The germline V gene encodes CDR1 MNHEY and CDR2 SVGAGI. This CDR3 region has 14 residues. V lost 2 bases and J lost 0, with 4 bases in between. The CDR3 protein is CASSYSPTNEKLFF. CDR3 coding DNA: TGTGCCAGCAGTTACAGCCCAACTAATGAAAAACTGTTTTTT.

The chain employs TRBV28 and TRBJ1-2, with 7 bases that match TRBD1. Germline values: CDR1 MDHEN, CDR2 SYDVKM. V was clipped by 2 bases and J by 5 bases; unmatched bases: 2. This CDR3 contains 13 residues. The CDR3 region is CASSLRDSYGYTF. CDR3 nucleotides: TGTGCCAGCAGTTTAAGGGACAGTTATGGCTACACCTTC.

The chain carries TRBV11-1 and TRBJ2-7; possibly TRBD1 for D (5 bases). V gave up 3 bases and J gave up 2 bases, with 11 bases separating them. This CDR3 spans 14 amino acids. Germline CDR1 reads SGHAT; CDR2 reads FQDESV (reference sequence). The CDR3 is CASSLDTGTYEQYF. CDR3 coding DNA: TGTGCCAGCAGCTTGGACACAGGTACCTACGAGCAGTACTTC.

V gene TRBV19 combines with J gene TRBJ1-4; 8 bases agree with TRBD1. CDR3 length: 15 amino acids. V lost 3 bases to trimming and J lost 4 bases; unmatched junction nucleotides: 4. The germline CDR1 and CDR2 sequences are LNHDA and SQIVND (reference sequence). The CDR3 DNA reads as TGTGCCAGTAGTATGTCCGGGACAGGTAATGAAAAACTGTTTTTT. Translating gives CASSMSGTGNEKLFF. The full variable domain, rest sourced from reference TRBV19 and TRBJ1-4, is DGGITQSPKYLFRKEGQNVTLSCEQNLNHDAMYWYRQDPGQGLRLIYYSQIVNDFQKGDIAEGYSVSREKKESFPLTVTSAQKNPTAFYLCASSMSGTGNEKLFFGSGTQLSVL.

The chain employs TRBV9 and TRBJ2-6; 8 positions agree with TRBD1. With 7 bases clipped from V and 4 bases from J, the junction kept 7 bases outside the gene matches. Germline loops: CDR1 SGDLS, CDR2 YYNGEE. The CDR3 has 15 amino acids. The CDR3 is CASGTRGPGANVLTF. As DNA, the CDR3 is TGTGCCAGCGGGACCAGGGGGCCAGGGGCCAACGTCCTGACTTTC.

The rearrangement links TRBV7-2 to TRBJ2-6, with D perhaps matching TRBD1 (6 bases). CDR3 length: 19 amino acids. CDR1 is SGHTA, CDR2 FQGNSA, per germline. V lost 5 bases to trimming and J lost 0 bases, with 20 bases between them. CDR3 loop: CASSLTTGTFLSGANVLTF. The CDR3, as DNA: TGTGCCAGCAGCCTAACTACAGGGACCTTCCTCTCTGGGGCCAACGTCCTGACTTTC. The full variable domain, rest sourced from reference TRBV7-2 and TRBJ2-6, is GAGVSQSPSNKVTEKGKDVELRCDPISGHTALYWYRQSLGQGLEFLIYFQGNSAPDKSGLPSDRFSAERTGGSVSTLTIQRTQQEDSAVYLCASSLTTGTFLSGANVLTFGAGSRLTVL.

The chain has TRBV6-2 or TRBV6-3 and TRBJ2-5; TRBD2 agrees at 7 bases. Unmatched junction bases numbered 9, after V lost 1 base and J lost 4 bases. This CDR3 region has 16 residues. Germline-derived CDR1 and CDR2 are MNHEY and SVGEGT. Written as DNA, the CDR3 is TGTGCCAGCAGTTACTTGGTCGGGACGGGGGGAGAGACCCAGTACTTC. It is translated as CASSYLVGTGGETQYF.

This clone occurred once. The genes are TRBV5-4 and TRBJ2-3; 7 bases line up with TRBD2. The V gene end was trimmed by 4 bases and the J gene end by 2 bases; junction bases not matched to a gene: 10. The germline CDR1 and CDR2 sequences are SGHNT and YYREEE (reference sequence). This CDR3 contains 16 residues. This chain's CDR3 is CASSPGTTYTTDTQYF. The DNA for the CDR3 is TGTGCCAGCAGCCCCGGGACTACCTACACCACAGATACGCAGTATTTT.

V and J are TRBV6-2 or TRBV6-3 and TRBJ2-5; D is uncertain. Germline V gene data show CDR1 as MNHEY and CDR2 as SVGEGT. The CDR3 runs to 14 residues. Deletions cut 2 bases from V and 7 bases from J, with 14 bases between. For the CDR3, the DNA is TGTGCCAGCAGTTACGCCACACGGTCGGGGACCCAGTACTTC. Translating it yields CASSYATRSGTQYF.

The genes are TRBV20-1 and TRBJ1-3; unclear D gene. The V gene's germline CDR1 is DFQATT and CDR2 SNEGSKA (reference sequence). With 4 bases removed from V and 7 bases from J, the gap between germline ends came to 8 bases. This CDR3 is 11 amino acids long. The CDR3 here is CSANQRNTIYF. CDR3 sequence (DNA): TGCAGTGCTAATCAGCGGAACACCATATATTTT.

This chain links TRBV6-5 with TRBJ2-7; the D gene is possibly TRBD1 (6 bases). V lost 11 bases to trimming and J lost 1 base, with 18 bases between them. Germline loops: CDR1 MNHEY, CDR2 SVGAGI. The CDR3 covers 14 residues. As DNA, the CDR3 is TGTGCCGGAAATCAGGGGCCACTATCCTACGAGCAGTACTTC. Translated, it gives CAGNQGPLSYEQYF.

The gene calls are TRBV11-2 and TRBJ1-5; D might be TRBD1 (6 bases). From germline, CDR1 is SGHAT and CDR2 FQNNGV. The length of the CDR3 is 15 residues. Trimming cost V 5 bases and J 3 bases, with 14 bases left between them. The CDR3 DNA reads TGTGCCAGCAGCCCAAACACAGGGCACAATCAGCCCCAGCATTTT. Encoded protein: CASSPNTGHNQPQHF.

The V call is TRBV3-1 (or the pseudogene TRBV3-2), the J call TRBJ1-1; D is undetermined. CDR1 is LGHDT and CDR2 is YNNKEL in the germline V gene (reference sequence). The CDR3 is 14 amino acids. The V and J ends lost 8 bases and 1 base respectively, with 14 bases between them. CDR3 in amino acids: CASVGEAENTEAFF. The CDR3 region has the DNA TGTGCCAGCGTTGGTGAGGCAGAGAACACTGAAGCTTTCTTT.

The rearrangement joins TRBV5-8 to TRBJ2-4, with a tentative D call TRBD2 (7 bases). Germline CDR1 reads SGHTS; CDR2 reads YDEGEE. Trimming took 0 bases from V and 5 from J, leaving 15 bases between them. The CDR3 loop spans 16 amino acids. The CDR3 here is CASSLGPRGGQNIQYF. The CDR3 DNA reads TGTGCCAGCAGCTTGGGCCCACGCGGGGGCCAAAACATTCAGTACTTC.

This rearrangement joins TRBV7-3 to TRBJ2-1; 11 bases match TRBD2. V lost 5 bases and J lost 9; bases outside the gene matches: 9. The CDR3 has 15 residues. Germline V lookup: CDR1 SGHTA, CDR2 FQGTGA. Here the CDR3 DNA reads TGTGCCAGCAGCCAGGCGGGGACTAGCGGCGGTGAGCAGTTCTTC. As protein: CASSQAGTSGGEQFF.

V usage is TRBV4-2 and J usage is TRBJ1-2; no reliable D call. In germline, CDR1 is LGHNA, CDR2 YNFKEQ. V was cut by 3 bases and J by 4 bases, with 18 bases left in between. The CDR3 loop spans 16 amino acids. The CDR3 reads CASSQEQLQLSYGYTF. CDR3 in DNA: TGTGCCAGCAGCCAGGAACAGCTACAACTGTCCTATGGCTACACCTTC.